The rows below give T cell receptor beta chains drawn from one sample of a study of pediatric ulcerative colitis. Using immunoSEQ multiplex PCR, the repertoire was profiled, and TCRdb retains in-frame clones only, with some absent. The data contain roughly 30,000 clones, 82% of them seen just once; the ten biggest clones take up over 3.5%. What was sequenced was blood. The receptor source for this set is a boy between 10 and 17 years old with severe ulcerative colitis. Each CDR3 is given with its conserved first and last residue. A D gene is named only where the DNA matches it firmly. The size field is filled for only some rows; it gives once, few, many or a size class.

cdr3_aa cdr3_nt d_call j_call clone_size cdr3_length v_call
CASSVVTDQGNQPQHF TGTGCCAGCAGCGTAGTTACGGACCAAGGGAATCAGCCCCAGCATTTT - TRBJ1-5 - 16 TRBV9
CASSSGNTGELFF TGTGCCAGCAGTTCGGGGAACACCGGGGAGCTGTTTTTT - TRBJ2-2 - 13 TRBV6-6
CASKGQGNTEAFF TGTGCCAGCAAGGGACAGGGGAACACTGAAGCTTTCTTT TRBD1 TRBJ1-1 - 13 TRBV7-9
CAITRDRAGGEAFF TGTGCCATCACCAGGGACAGGGCCGGAGGTGAAGCTTTCTTT TRBD1 TRBJ1-1 - 14 TRBV10-3
CASSFRGGGQPQHF TGTGCCAGCAGCTTCAGAGGGGGAGGTCAGCCCCAGCATTTT - TRBJ1-5 - 14 TRBV7-8
CASSMTGAQETQYF TGCGCCAGCAGTATGACAGGGGCACAAGAGACCCAGTACTTC TRBD1 TRBJ2-5 - 14 TRBV5-1
CASSQGGTREAFF TGTGCCAGCAGCCAAGGGGGCACCAGGGAAGCTTTCTTT - TRBJ1-1 - 13 TRBV14
CASSSTGRTEAFF TGTGCCAGCAGTTCTACAGGGCGGACTGAAGCTTTCTTT - TRBJ1-1 - 13 TRBV6-5
CASSLVTGELFF TGTGCCAGCAGTTTGGTGACCGGGGAGCTGTTTTTT - TRBJ2-2 few 12 TRBV27
CASSPRGTGELFF TGCGCCAGCAGTCCCAGGGGCACCGGGGAGCTGTTTTTT - TRBJ2-2 once 13 TRBV10-1
CAWSVFKTTEAFF TGTGCCTGGAGTGTATTTAAGACCACTGAAGCTTTCTTT - TRBJ1-1 few 13 TRBV30
CASSQSGFGEQYF TGTGCCAGCAGCCAGTCAGGGTTTGGGGAGCAGTACTTC - TRBJ2-7 - 13 TRBV14
CASSYDSFLYEQYF TGTGCCAGCAGTTACGACAGTTTTCTTTACGAGCAGTACTTC - TRBJ2-7 once 14 TRBV6-5
CASSPITGTISGANVLTF TGTGCCAGCTCACCCATCACAGGGACTATCTCTGGGGCCAACGTCCTGACTTTC - TRBJ2-6 once 18 TRBV18
CASSLKGLRLSGANVLTF TGTGCCAGCAGCTTAAAGGGGTTACGCCTCTCTGGGGCCAACGTCCTGACTTTC - TRBJ2-6 - 18 TRBV7-8
CAYHRGLGYGYTF TGTGCCTACCACAGGGGGCTGGGCTATGGCTACACCTTC TRBD1 TRBJ1-2 - 13 TRBV30